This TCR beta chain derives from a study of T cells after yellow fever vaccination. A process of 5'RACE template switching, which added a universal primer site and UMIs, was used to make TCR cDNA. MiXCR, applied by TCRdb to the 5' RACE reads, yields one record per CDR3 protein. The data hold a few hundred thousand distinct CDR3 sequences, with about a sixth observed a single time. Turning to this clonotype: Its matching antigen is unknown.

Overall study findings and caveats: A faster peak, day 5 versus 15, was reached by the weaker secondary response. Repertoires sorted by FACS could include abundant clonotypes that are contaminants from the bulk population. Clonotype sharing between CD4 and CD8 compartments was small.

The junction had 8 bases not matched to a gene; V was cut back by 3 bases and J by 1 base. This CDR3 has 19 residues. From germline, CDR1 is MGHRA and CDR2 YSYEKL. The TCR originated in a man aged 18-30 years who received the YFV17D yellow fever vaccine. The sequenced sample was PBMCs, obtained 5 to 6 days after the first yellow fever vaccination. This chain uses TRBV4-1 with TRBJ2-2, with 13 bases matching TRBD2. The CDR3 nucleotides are TGCGCCAGCAGCCACGGACTAGCGGGGGTTACCATGAACACCGGGGAGCTGTTTTTT. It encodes CASSHGLAGVTMNTGELFF.